Below are 32 T cell receptor beta chains sequenced from a single sample in a study of blood T cells in healthy people across ages. A second PCR, run for about 7 to 11 cycles, used a sample-barcoded 5' primer plus a J-beta primer mix. TCRdb used MiXCR to reprocess the 5' RACE reads, holding one entry per CDR3 protein. The sample has 1.5 million or so distinct CDR3 sequences, around 42% seen once. Sequences were obtained from blood. These receptors were taken from a woman younger than 30 in good health.

The chain carries TRBV5-6 and TRBJ1-6, with D unresolved. The germline V gene has CDR1 SGHDT and CDR2 YYEEEE. The CDR3 consists of 18 residues. V lost 1 base, J lost 0 bases, and 14 bases lay in between. CDR3 protein: CASSLIGSASSYNSPLHF. The DNA of the CDR3 is TGTGCCAGCAGCTTGATTGGGTCCGCCAGCTCCTATAATTCACCCCTCCACTTT.

V is TRBV7-6 and J is TRBJ2-3; TRBD2 matches at 11 bases. The germline V gene has CDR1 SGHVS and CDR2 FNYEAQ. V lost 0 bases and J lost 0; bases outside the gene matches: 11. This CDR3 is 20 amino acids long. The CDR3: CASSLAPPGLAEPSTDTQYF. The CDR3, as DNA: TGTGCCAGCAGCTTAGCCCCACCGGGACTAGCGGAACCTAGCACAGATACGCAGTATTTT. Full variable domain (outside the CDR3, taken from reference TRBV7-6 and TRBJ2-3): GAGVSQSPRYKVTKRGQDVALRCDPISGHVSLYWYRQALGQGPEFLTYFNYEAQQDKSGLPNDRFSAERPEGSISTLTIQRTEQRDSAMYRCASSLAPPGLAEPSTDTQYFGPGTRLTVL.

The V and J genes are TRBV20-1 and TRBJ2-1; 8 nucleotides line up with TRBD2. The germline CDR1 and CDR2 sequences are DFQATT and SNEGSKA (reference sequence). The V gene end was trimmed by 0 bases and the J gene end by 8 bases; junction bases not matched to a gene: 3. The CDR3 is 13 amino acids. The CDR3 DNA reads TGCAGTGCTAGAGAGGGCGGGAGGTATGAGCAGTTCTTC. This gives the protein CSAREGGRYEQFF.

The chain joins TRBV6-5 to TRBJ1-4, with D hard to call. The CDR3 loop spans 14 amino acids. V was clipped by 1 base and J by 6 bases, with 9 bases between them. The germline V gene encodes CDR1 MNHEY and CDR2 SVGAGI. CDR3 residues: CASSYWGVDEKLFF. Written as DNA, the CDR3 is TGTGCCAGCAGTTACTGGGGTGTGGATGAAAAACTGTTTTTT.

The rearrangement uses TRBV20-1 and TRBJ2-1; 7 bases align to TRBD2. The CDR3 spans 14 residues. CDR1 is DFQATT and CDR2 is SNEGSKA in the germline V gene (reference sequence). With 3 bases clipped from V and 4 bases from J, the junction kept 6 bases outside the gene matches. CDR3 bases: TGCAGTGCTAGGTCACTAGCGATTTACAATGAGCAGTTCTTC. It translates to CSARSLAIYNEQFF.

There are many counts of this clonotype. The chain couples TRBV5-1 to TRBJ2-3; a weak D match, TRBD2 (5 bases). There are 13 residues in the CDR3. Germline lookup yields CDR1 SGHRS and CDR2 YFSETQ. The germline V and J ends were trimmed by 3 bases and 4 bases, with 9 bases remaining between them. DNA of the CDR3: TGCGCCAGCAGCTCATCCGGGGCAGATACGCAGTATTTT. Protein sequence: CASSSSGADTQYF. Together with reference TRBV5-1 and TRBJ2-3, the CDR3 gives the full variable domain: KAGVTQTPRYLIKTRGQQVTLSCSPISGHRSVSWYQQTPGQGLQFLFEYFSETQRNKGNFPGRFSGRQFSNSRSEMNVSTLELGDSALYLCASSSSGADTQYFGPGTRLTVL.

This rearrangement joins TRBV5-1 to TRBJ2-7; 11 nucleotides align to TRBD2. The CDR3 loop spans 14 amino acids. After removal of 6 bases from V and 5 bases from J, the junction contained 7 bases not matched to a gene. Germline V lookup: CDR1 SGHRS, CDR2 YFSETQ. In DNA, the CDR3 is TGCGCCAGCACCTTAGCGGGGGGGCCCGACGAGCAGTACTTC. Residues: CASTLAGGPDEQYF.

The chain has TRBV20-1 and TRBJ1-5; no definite D call. Germline V lookup: CDR1 DFQATT, CDR2 SNEGSKA (reference sequence). V lost 3 bases, J lost 0 bases, and 12 bases lay in between. The CDR3 spans 15 residues. The CDR3, as DNA: TGCAGTGCTAGGGGCCGGGGAATTAGCAATCAGCCCCAGCATTTT. Protein sequence: CSARGRGISNQPQHF.

This chain connects TRBV4-1 to TRBJ2-7; 8 positions agree with TRBD1. V gave up 3 bases and J gave up 2 bases; unmatched junction bases: 12. This CDR3 contains 17 residues. Germline V gene sequence: CDR1 MGHRA, CDR2 YSYEKL. For the CDR3, the DNA is TGCGCCAGCAGCCAGTATACCGGGACAGGTATGCCCTACGAGCAGTACTTC. Translation: CASSQYTGTGMPYEQYF.

This rearrangement joins TRBV20-1 to TRBJ2-1, with 12 bases matching TRBD2. The CDR3 has 14 residues. Germline V gene lookup returns CDR1 DFQATT and CDR2 SNEGSKA (reference sequence). The ends lost 1 base at V and 9 bases at J; junction bases unmatched: 4. The CDR3 nucleotides are TGCAGTGCTAGAGGCCCACTAGCGGGAGGTGAGCAGTTCTTC. This codes for CSARGPLAGGEQFF.

V is TRBV5-1 and J is TRBJ2-7; D tentatively fits TRBD1 or TRBD2 (5 bases each). This CDR3 spans 18 amino acids. In germline, CDR1 is SGHRS, CDR2 YFSETQ. Trimming took off 2 bases at V and 7 bases at J, with 28 bases between the two ends. The CDR3 DNA is TGCGCCAGCAGCTTTGGGTTGTGGGGGACCGGCTCCTACAATGAGCAGTACTTC. Translating gives CASSFGLWGTGSYNEQYF.

V and J are TRBV4-1 and TRBJ2-3; TRBD2 matches 7 bases. Germline V gene data show CDR1 as MGHRA and CDR2 as YSYEKL. This CDR3 has 17 residues. The J segment lost 2 bases and the V segment lost 0 bases, leaving 8 bases of the junction unmatched. The CDR3 coding sequence is TGCGCCAGCAGCCAAGATTATAAGCGGGGTTCCACAGATACGCAGTATTTT. Translation gives CASSQDYKRGSTDTQYF.

There are a few counts of this clonotype. The chain joins TRBV28 to TRBJ1-5; perhaps TRBD1 as D (5 bases). Per germline, CDR1 MDHEN and CDR2 SYDVKM. CDR3 length: 13 residues. Trimming shortened V by 10 bases and J by 5 bases, and 15 bases separated the two germline ends. The CDR3 DNA reads as TGTGCCACGGGACCGCCGACTCATCAGCCCCAGCATTTT. Translating gives CATGPPTHQPQHF.

This clonotype was found a few times. The chain employs TRBV7-2 and TRBJ2-1; the match to TRBD2 covers 9 bases. Looked up from germline, CDR1 is SGHTA and CDR2 is FQGNSA. CDR3 size: 16 residues. Germline trimming cut 7 bases from V and 6 bases from J; bases unmatched to any gene: 13. The CDR3 spells CASNLRRGGGVNEQFF. The CDR3 region has the DNA TGTGCCAGCAACCTCCGGAGGGGCGGGGGGGTCAATGAGCAGTTCTTC.

The gene calls are TRBV12-3 or TRBV12-4 and TRBJ1-4, with D possibly being TRBD1 (5 bases). Trimming stripped 5 bases from V and 7 bases from J, with 17 bases between. The CDR3 extends over 15 amino acids. The CDR3 DNA is TGTGCCAGCAGTCCCAGAGCCCTGGGGGGTGAAAAACTGTTTTTT. Encoded protein: CASSPRALGGEKLFF.

The chain couples TRBV20-1 to TRBJ1-5; D uncertain. Germline CDR1 reads DFQATT; CDR2 reads SNEGSKA (reference sequence). Trimming took off 1 base at V and 5 bases at J, with 15 bases between the two ends. The CDR3 has 15 amino acids. This chain's CDR3 is CSARARTLGDQPQHF. CDR3 DNA sequence: TGCAGTGCTAGAGCACGGACCCTTGGGGATCAGCCCCAGCATTTT.

This rearrangement joins TRBV15 to TRBJ2-5; either TRBD1 or TRBD2 may supply D (5 bases each). V lost 7 bases to trimming and J lost 1 base, with 10 bases between them. This CDR3 has 13 residues. Looked up from germline, CDR1 is LNHNV and CDR2 is YYDKDF (reference sequence). The CDR3: CATTSGTQETQYF. CDR3 DNA sequence: TGTGCCACCACCTCCGGGACCCAAGAGACCCAGTACTTC.

The chain uses TRBV6-6 and TRBJ2-4, with 10 bases lining up with TRBD1. Germline V gene lookup returns CDR1 MNHNY and CDR2 SVGAGI (reference sequence). This CDR3 comprises 14 residues. The trim removed 6 bases at V and 5 bases at J, leaving 4 bases unmatched. For the CDR3, the DNA is TGTGCCAGCAGACCAGGGACAGGGGAAAACATTCAGTACTTC. Its translation is CASRPGTGENIQYF.

This clonotype was found many times. V is TRBV6-6 and J is TRBJ2-1; 8 bases are shared with TRBD2. The CDR3 runs to 15 residues. The trim removed 2 bases at V and 3 bases at J, leaving 3 bases unmatched. CDR1 MNHNY and CDR2 SVGAGI come from the germline V gene (reference sequence). As DNA, the CDR3 is TGTGCCAGCAGTTACCCCGGGACTAGCTACAATGAGCAGTTCTTC. It codes for CASSYPGTSYNEQFF.

This rearrangement joins TRBV4-1 to TRBJ1-1; TRBD1 matches 10 bases. Germline lookup yields CDR1 MGHRA and CDR2 YSYEKL. The length of the CDR3 is 15 residues. V lost 5 bases to trimming and J lost 5 bases; unmatched junction nucleotides: 8. The CDR3 nucleotides read TGCGCCAGCAGCTTCCGGACAGGGGGGGGTACTGAAGCTTTCTTT. It codes for CASSFRTGGGTEAFF.

The CDR3 reads CASIPALEVNEQFF. CDR3 sequence (DNA): TGTGCCAGCATCCCGGCCCTGGAGGTCAATGAGCAGTTCTTC. The chain employs TRBV2 and TRBJ2-1; weak D call: TRBD2 (5 bases). Germline loops: CDR1 SNHLY, CDR2 FYNNEI. V shed 7 bases and J shed 6 bases, with 16 bases lying between them. This CDR3 is built from 14 residues.

The chain combines TRBV18 with TRBJ2-5; D remains ambiguous. Germline V gives CDR1 KGHSH, CDR2 LQKENI. The CDR3 contains 14 residues. The V and J ends lost 0 bases and 3 bases respectively, with 8 bases between them. CDR3 DNA: TGTGCCAGCTCACCACCGGGGTCCAAAGAGACCCAGTACTTC. This codes for CASSPPGSKETQYF.

The chain joins TRBV24-1 to TRBJ1-2; D possibly corresponds to TRBD1 (5 bases). Trimming cost V 8 bases and J 9 bases, with 12 bases left between them. Germline V gene sequence: CDR1 KGHDR, CDR2 SFDVKD. The CDR3 runs 11 residues. CDR3 DNA: TGTGCCACCACGGGGGGAAGGTGCTACACCTTC. This translates into CATTGGRCYTF.

The chain employs TRBV4-1 and TRBJ2-5; 7 positions match TRBD2. From germline, CDR1 is MGHRA and CDR2 YSYEKL. CDR3 length: 18 residues. V shed 0 bases and J 11 bases; nucleotides not matched to a gene: 21. CDR3 region: CASSQDGVGAGVPNEQYF. CDR3 bases: TGCGCCAGCAGCCAAGACGGGGTGGGCGCGGGGGTACCTAATGAGCAGTACTTC.

This clonotype was observed a handful of times. This chain uses TRBV10-3 with TRBJ1-2; D unresolved. Germline loops: CDR1 ENHRY, CDR2 SYGVKD. This CDR3 contains 12 residues. Trimming took off 7 bases at V and 6 bases at J, with 12 bases between the two ends. CDR3 loop: CAIMGTANGYTF. DNA for the CDR3: TGTGCCATCATGGGTACAGCGAATGGCTACACCTTC.

This rearrangement joins TRBV12-3 or TRBV12-4 to TRBJ2-3; D is possibly TRBD2 (7 bases). The V gene lost 8 bases and the J gene lost 3 bases, with 21 bases spanning the gap. CDR3 size: 16 residues. The CDR3 region is CASGLIGGAGTDTQYF. CDR3 nucleotide sequence: TGTGCCAGCGGGCTAATAGGGGGGGCCGGTACAGATACGCAGTATTTT.

The genes are TRBV6-2 or TRBV6-3 and TRBJ2-1, with TRBD1 identical over 7 bases. The germline V gene has CDR1 MNHEY and CDR2 SVGEGT. This CDR3 has 15 residues. V lost 2 bases, J lost 15 bases, and 16 bases stayed unmatched. The CDR3 DNA is TGTGCCAGCAGTTACCCCCCAGGGGGTATCTTGTTCTTGTTCTTC. This codes for CASSYPPGGILFLFF.

This clonotype appeared once. V usage is TRBV12-3 or TRBV12-4 and J usage is TRBJ2-7, with 10 bases lining up with TRBD2. Trimming took 6 bases from V and 7 from J; bases not matched to a gene: 9. CDR3 length: 14 residues. The CDR3 nucleotides read TGTGCCAGCAGCCCAACTAGCGGGGCACATGAGCAGTACTTC. Residues: CASSPTSGAHEQYF.

This clonotype occurred a few times. V is TRBV12-3 or TRBV12-4 and J is TRBJ2-7, with D hard to call. The CDR3 totals 14 residues. Trimming cost V 6 bases and J 0 bases, with 12 bases left between them. The CDR3 loop reads CASSPQSLSYEQYF. The CDR3 DNA reads as TGTGCCAGCAGCCCCCAGTCCCTCTCCTACGAGCAGTACTTC.

This clonotype came up a few times. The chain employs TRBV28 and TRBJ2-1; weak D call: TRBD2 (5 bases). V was cut by 7 bases and J by 7 bases, with 14 bases left in between. The CDR3 contains 13 residues. CDR1 is MDHEN, CDR2 SYDVKM, per germline. CDR3 coding DNA: TGTGCCAGCACCACTAGTGGTGGAAATGAGCAGTTCTTC. This codes for CASTTSGGNEQFF.

The V and J genes are TRBV7-2 and TRBJ1-6; D not resolved. From germline, CDR1 is SGHTA and CDR2 FQGNSA. This CDR3 region has 15 residues. Trimming shortened V by 2 bases and J by 6 bases, and 11 bases separated the two germline ends. CDR3 region: CASSLFPGVNSPLHF. The CDR3 region has the DNA TGTGCCAGCAGCTTATTCCCCGGGGTTAATTCACCCCTCCACTTT.

V usage is TRBV2 and J usage is TRBJ1-4, with a weak D call TRBD1 (6 bases). CDR1 SNHLY and CDR2 FYNNEI come from the germline V gene. V lost 6 bases and J lost 7, with 15 bases in between. This CDR3 has 14 residues. This CDR3 is CASSPGTRGEKLFF. The CDR3 bases are TGTGCCAGCAGCCCCGGGACCAGGGGTGAAAAACTGTTTTTT.